These 7 T cell receptor beta chains originate from one sample sequenced in a study of T-cell reconstitution after alpha-beta-depleted transplantation in children. The authors prepared the TCRbeta library with unique molecular identifiers. MiXCR was run by TCRdb on the PCR reads, yielding one entry per CDR3 protein. The data contain around 450,000 distinct CDR3 sequences, 43% of them singletons. The material sequenced was PBMCs, taken before TCRalphabeta/CD19-depleted stem cell transplant. Receptors originate from a girl aged 2 to 9 with aplastic anemia, due to receive a stem cell transplant.

This clonotype showed up just once. The V and J genes are TRBV10-3 and TRBJ2-7; tentatively, D is TRBD2 (5 bases). The CDR3 has 17 amino acids. Germline loops: CDR1 ENHRY, CDR2 SYGVKD. Trimming pared 0 bases from V and 6 bases from J, leaving 21 bases between. The CDR3 loop reads CAISESITGLALVEQYF. As DNA, the CDR3 is TGTGCCATCAGTGAGTCGATAACCGGGCTAGCCCTAGTCGAGCAGTACTTC.

The CDR3 DNA sequence: TGTGCCAGCAGCCCCGGGACAGACAATCAGCCCCAGCATTTT. It yields the protein CASSPGTDNQPQHF. V and J are TRBV3-1 and TRBJ1-5; TRBD1 aligns across 7 bases. The CDR3 is 14 amino acids. Germline V gene sequence: CDR1 LGHDT, CDR2 YNNKEL (reference sequence). With V trimmed by 4 bases and J by 3 bases, 3 bases remained unmatched.

CDR3 DNA: TGCGCCAGCAGCCAAGAAGAAGGGGTGAGGAGGACCCAGTACTTC. It is translated as CASSQEEGVRRTQYF. The rearrangement uses TRBV4-1 and TRBJ2-5; D perhaps matches TRBD1 (5 bases). V dropped 0 bases and J dropped 7 bases, with 15 bases sitting between them. The CDR3 is 15 amino acids. Germline values: CDR1 MGHRA, CDR2 YSYEKL.

At least ten counts were recorded for this clonotype. The gene calls are TRBV6-7 and TRBJ2-5; D possibly uses TRBD1 or TRBD2 (5 bases each). TRBV6-7 is an open reading frame whose function is uncertain. This CDR3 region has 17 residues. With 3 bases removed from V and 2 bases from J, the gap between germline ends came to 19 bases. CDR3 protein: CASSYPRGPKVQETQYF. In DNA, the CDR3 is TGTGCCAGCAGTTATCCCCGGGGACCTAAGGTTCAAGAGACCCAGTACTTC.

V usage is TRBV20-1 and J usage is TRBJ2-1; 7 bases are a match to TRBD1. This CDR3 has 15 residues. The germline V gene encodes CDR1 DFQATT and CDR2 SNEGSKA (reference sequence). The junction had 6 bases not matched to a gene; V was cut back by 2 bases and J by 2 bases. CDR3 bases: TGCAGTGCTAGACAGGGGGTGGGGGCCTACAATGAGCAGTTCTTC. Translating gives CSARQGVGAYNEQFF.

The chain couples TRBV20-1 to TRBJ2-3, with 14 bases matching TRBD2. This CDR3 contains 16 residues. The ends lost 6 bases at V and 5 bases at J; junction bases unmatched: 10. From germline, CDR1 is DFQATT and CDR2 SNEGSKA (reference sequence). CDR3 sequence reads: CSARRLAGGPGDTQYF. For the CDR3, the DNA is TGCAGTGCCCGGCGACTAGCGGGGGGGCCGGGAGATACGCAGTATTTT.

The CDR3 nucleotides read TGCGCCAGCAGCCCCGGGACAGGGGGCGACGAGCAGTACTTC. It codes for CASSPGTGGDEQYF. The rearrangement links TRBV5-1 to TRBJ2-7, with 12 bases that match TRBD1. Trimming cost V 4 bases and J 5 bases; bases outside gene matches: 4. The CDR3 length is 14 residues. From germline, CDR1 is SGHRS and CDR2 YFSETQ.